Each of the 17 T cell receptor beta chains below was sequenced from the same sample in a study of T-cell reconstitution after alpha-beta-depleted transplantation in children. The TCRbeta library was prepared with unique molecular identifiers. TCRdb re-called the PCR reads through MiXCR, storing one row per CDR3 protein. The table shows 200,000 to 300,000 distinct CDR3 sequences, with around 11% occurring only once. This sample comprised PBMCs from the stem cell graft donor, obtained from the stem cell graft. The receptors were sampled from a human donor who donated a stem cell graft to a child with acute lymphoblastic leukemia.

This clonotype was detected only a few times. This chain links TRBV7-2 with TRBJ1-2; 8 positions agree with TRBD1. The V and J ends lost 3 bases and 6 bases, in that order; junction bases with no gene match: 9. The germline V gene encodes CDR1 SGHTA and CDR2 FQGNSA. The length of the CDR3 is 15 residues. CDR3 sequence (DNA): TGTGCCAGCAGCTTGTTCCGGACAGGGATGAATGGCTACACCTTC. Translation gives CASSLFRTGMNGYTF.

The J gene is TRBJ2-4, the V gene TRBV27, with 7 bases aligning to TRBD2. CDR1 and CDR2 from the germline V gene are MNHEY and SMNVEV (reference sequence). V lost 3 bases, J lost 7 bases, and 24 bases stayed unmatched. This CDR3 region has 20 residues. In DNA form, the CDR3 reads TGTGCCAGCAGTTTCAAGGCCCCACGTCTTGGCGGGAGTCTAAAGAACATTCAGTACTTC. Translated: CASSFKAPRLGGSLKNIQYF.

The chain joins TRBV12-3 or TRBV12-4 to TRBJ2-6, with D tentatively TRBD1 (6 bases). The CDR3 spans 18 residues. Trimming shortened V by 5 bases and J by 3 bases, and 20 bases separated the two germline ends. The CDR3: CASSGPKTGSGGANVLTF. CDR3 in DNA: TGTGCCAGCAGTGGCCCCAAGACAGGTTCTGGTGGGGCCAACGTCCTGACTTTC.

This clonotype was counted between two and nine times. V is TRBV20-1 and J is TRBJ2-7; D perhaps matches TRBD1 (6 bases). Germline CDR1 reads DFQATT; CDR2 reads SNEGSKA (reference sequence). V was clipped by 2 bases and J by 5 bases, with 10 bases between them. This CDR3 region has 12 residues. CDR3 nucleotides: TGCAGTGCTAGACTACAGGGAAACGAGCAGTACTTC. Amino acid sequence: CSARLQGNEQYF.

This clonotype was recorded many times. CDR3 in amino acids: CATQPGLAGQGEQFF. CDR3 nucleotide sequence: TGTGCCACCCAGCCGGGACTAGCGGGACAGGGTGAGCAGTTCTTC. The chain couples TRBV12-3 or TRBV12-4 to TRBJ2-1, with 13 bases lining up with TRBD2. V was pared by 10 bases and J by 9 bases, with 12 bases of the junction left unmatched. This CDR3 contains 15 residues.

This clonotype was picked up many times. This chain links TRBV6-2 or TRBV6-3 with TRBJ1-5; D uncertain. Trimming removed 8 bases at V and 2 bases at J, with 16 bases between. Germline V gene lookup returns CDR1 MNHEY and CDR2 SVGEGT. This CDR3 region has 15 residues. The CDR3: CASLRSTGGNQPQHF. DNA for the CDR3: TGTGCCAGCTTGAGGAGCACGGGAGGCAATCAGCCCCAGCATTTT.

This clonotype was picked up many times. CDR3 sequence (DNA): TGCGCCAGCAGCGGAGGGACTAGCGGGACGGCCTACAATGAGCAGTTCTTC. This translates into CASSGGTSGTAYNEQFF. The rearrangement links TRBV5-1 to TRBJ2-1; 13 bases agree with TRBD2. J gave up 2 bases and V 4 bases, and 6 bases lay outside the gene matches. The CDR3 length is 17 residues. Germline values: CDR1 SGHRS, CDR2 YFSETQ.

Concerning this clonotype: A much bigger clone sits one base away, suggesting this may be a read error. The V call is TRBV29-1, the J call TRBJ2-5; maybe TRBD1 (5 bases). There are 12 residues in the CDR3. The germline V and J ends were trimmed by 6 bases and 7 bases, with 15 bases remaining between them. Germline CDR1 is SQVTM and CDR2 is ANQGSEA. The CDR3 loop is CSVREFQGTQYF. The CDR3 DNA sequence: TGCAGCGTCCGAGAGTTTCAGGGGACCCAGTACTTC.

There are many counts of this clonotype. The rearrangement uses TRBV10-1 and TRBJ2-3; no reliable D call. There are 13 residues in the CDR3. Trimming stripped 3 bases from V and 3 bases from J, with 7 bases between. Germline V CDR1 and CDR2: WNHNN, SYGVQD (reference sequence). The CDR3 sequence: CASSELRTDTQYF. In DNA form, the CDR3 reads TGCGCCAGCAGTGAACTGAGGACAGATACGCAGTATTTT.

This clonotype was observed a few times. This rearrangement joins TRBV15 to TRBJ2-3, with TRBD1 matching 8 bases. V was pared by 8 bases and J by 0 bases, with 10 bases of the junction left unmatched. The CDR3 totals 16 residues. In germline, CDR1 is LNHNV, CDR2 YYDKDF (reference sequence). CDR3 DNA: TGTGCCACCCTTGCTGGGACAGGCCTCAGCACAGATACGCAGTATTTT. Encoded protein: CATLAGTGLSTDTQYF.

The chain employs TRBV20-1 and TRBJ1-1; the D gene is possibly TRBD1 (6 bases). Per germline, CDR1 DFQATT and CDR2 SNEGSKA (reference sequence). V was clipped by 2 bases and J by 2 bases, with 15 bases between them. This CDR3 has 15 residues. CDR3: CSARKDAGANTEAFF. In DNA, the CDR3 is TGCAGTGCTAGAAAAGATGCAGGGGCCAACACTGAAGCTTTCTTT.

CDR3 coding DNA: TGTGCCAGCAGCCAAGATCTTCGCCGGGGGCGGGAGGGCCTGTACAATGAGCAGTTCTTC. Translating it yields CASSQDLRRGREGLYNEQFF. The V gene is TRBV3-1, the J gene TRBJ2-1, with TRBD2 matching 9 bases. Unmatched junction bases numbered 16, after V lost 0 bases and J lost 4 bases. CDR3 length: 20 residues. Germline lookup yields CDR1 LGHDT and CDR2 YNNKEL (reference sequence).

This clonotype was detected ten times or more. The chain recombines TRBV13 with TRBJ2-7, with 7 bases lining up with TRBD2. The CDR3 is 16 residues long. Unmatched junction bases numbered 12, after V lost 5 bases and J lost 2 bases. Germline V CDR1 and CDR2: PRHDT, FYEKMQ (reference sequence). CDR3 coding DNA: TGTGCCAGCAGCCCCAGCCCGGCTAGCGGTCCCTACGAGCAGTACTTC. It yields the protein CASSPSPASGPYEQYF.

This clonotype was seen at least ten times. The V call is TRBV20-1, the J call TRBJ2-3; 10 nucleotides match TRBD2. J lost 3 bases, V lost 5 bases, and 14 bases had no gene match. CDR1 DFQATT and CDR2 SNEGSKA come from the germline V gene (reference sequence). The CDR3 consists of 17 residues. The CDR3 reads CSASRWASGSDTDTQYF. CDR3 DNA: TGCAGTGCTTCCCGTTGGGCTAGCGGGAGTGATACAGATACGCAGTATTTT.

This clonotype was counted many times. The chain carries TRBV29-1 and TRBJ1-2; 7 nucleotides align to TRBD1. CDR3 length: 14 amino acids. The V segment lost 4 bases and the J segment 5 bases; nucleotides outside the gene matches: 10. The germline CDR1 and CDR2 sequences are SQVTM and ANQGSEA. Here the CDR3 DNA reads TGCAGCGTTGGAGGGACAGATCGATCATATGGCTACACCTTC. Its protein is CSVGGTDRSYGYTF.

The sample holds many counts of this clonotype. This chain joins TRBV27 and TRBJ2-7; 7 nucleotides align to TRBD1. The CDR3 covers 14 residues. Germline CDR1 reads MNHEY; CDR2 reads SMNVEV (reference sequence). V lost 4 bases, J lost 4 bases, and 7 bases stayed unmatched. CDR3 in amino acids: CASSWTGGTYEQYF. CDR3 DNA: TGTGCCAGCAGTTGGACAGGCGGAACTTACGAGCAGTACTTC.

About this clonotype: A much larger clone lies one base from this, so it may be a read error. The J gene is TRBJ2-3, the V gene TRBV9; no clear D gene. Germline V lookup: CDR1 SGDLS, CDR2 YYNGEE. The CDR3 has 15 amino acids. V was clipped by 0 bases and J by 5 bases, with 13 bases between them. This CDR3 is CASSVGPRIIDTQYF. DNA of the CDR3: TGTGCCAGCAGCGTAGGTCCCCGAATCATAGATACGCAGTATTTT.